These 16 T cell receptor beta chains came from one sample sequenced in a study of blood T cell repertoires in COVID-19. Profiling relied on immunoSEQ multiplex PCR, and the TCRdb table lists in-frame clones only, not all of them. Seen here are approximately 300,000 clones, 85% observed once, and the top ten hold 1.5% to 2%. The sequencing sample was made of PBMCs or T cells enriched from blood (not recorded which). The origin of the receptors is a woman aged 25 to 45 who had been exposed to COVID-19.

The chain uses TRBV4-1 and TRBJ1-2, with D unclear. Germline values: CDR1 MGHRA, CDR2 YSYEKL. Between the trimmed V and J ends, which lost 0 bases and 2 bases, there was a span of 7 bases. The CDR3 loop spans 14 amino acids. CDR3 protein: CASSQEPQNYGYTF. In DNA form, the CDR3 reads TGCGCCAGCAGCCAAGAACCCCAGAACTATGGCTACACCTTC.

This chain links TRBV11-1 with TRBJ1-1, with D possibly matching TRBD1 (6 bases). V was trimmed by 0 bases and J by 5 bases, leaving 7 bases between them. This CDR3 is 13 amino acids long. In germline, CDR1 is SGHAT, CDR2 FQDESV (reference sequence). The DNA for the CDR3 is TGTGCCAGCAGCTTAGCAGGACAGACTGAAGCTTTCTTT. Residues: CASSLAGQTEAFF.

Comment on this clone: A junction end diverges from the germline sequence, so it may reflect a read error. The rearrangement joins TRBV6-1 to TRBJ1-2, with D perhaps TRBD1 (6 bases). The germline V gene has CDR1 MNHNS and CDR2 SASEGT. The length of the CDR3 is 11 residues. Here the CDR3 DNA reads TGTGCCAGCAGTGATATGGGGGCGGAGGCCTTC. As protein: CASSDMGAEAF.

This clone was detected many times. The chain couples TRBV7-3 to TRBJ1-2; D gene ambiguous. CDR1 and CDR2 (germline): SGHTA, FQGTGA. With 1 base removed from V and 1 base from J, the gap between germline ends came to 22 bases. This CDR3 spans 19 amino acids. CDR3 residues: CASSLKAKGRQDFNYGYTF. CDR3 in DNA: TGTGCCAGCAGCTTAAAGGCAAAAGGTAGGCAGGATTTTAACTATGGCTACACCTTC.

V and J are TRBV6-5 and TRBJ2-7; 10 bases align to TRBD2. This CDR3 has 15 residues. J gave up 7 bases and V 2 bases, and 8 bases lay outside the gene matches. Germline V gives CDR1 MNHEY, CDR2 SVGAGI. Written as DNA, the CDR3 is TGTGCCAGCAGTTACCAAGCGGGGGGGCCCAGGGAGCAGTACTTC. This codes for CASSYQAGGPREQYF.

J is TRBJ2-1 and V is TRBV19; 9 bases fit TRBD1. The trim removed 9 bases at V and 5 bases at J, leaving 5 bases unmatched. CDR1 and CDR2 (germline): LNHDA, SQIVND (reference sequence). The CDR3 totals 13 residues. CDR3 nucleotide sequence: TGTGCCAGCGCACAGGGGGCTAACAATGAGCAGTTCTTC. Protein: CASAQGANNEQFF.

This chain links TRBV6-4 with TRBJ1-5, with D perhaps TRBD1 (6 bases). Germline V gives CDR1 MRHNA, CDR2 SNTAGT. The CDR3 spans 16 residues. Deletions cut 0 bases from V and 4 bases from J, with 13 bases between. The CDR3 reads CASSDSMAGTNQPQHF. The CDR3 DNA reads TGTGCCAGCAGTGACTCGATGGCTGGGACAAATCAGCCCCAGCATTTT.

The genes are TRBV28 and TRBJ1-4, with D perhaps matching TRBD1 (5 bases). Germline CDR1 reads MDHEN; CDR2 reads SYDVKM. The V end was cut by 3 bases, the J end by 8 bases, with 16 bases between. This CDR3 has 15 amino acids. The CDR3 is CASSFSAGFGEKLFF. DNA for the CDR3: TGTGCCAGCAGTTTCTCGGCAGGGTTTGGGGAAAAACTGTTTTTT. The variable domain in full, with the rest retrieved from reference TRBV28 and TRBJ1-4, is DVKVTQSSRYLVKRTGEKVFLECVQDMDHENMFWYRQDPGLGLRLIYFSYDVKMKEKGDIPEGYSVSREKKERFSLILESASTNQTSMYLCASSFSAGFGEKLFFGSGTQLSVL.

The J gene is TRBJ1-1, the V gene TRBV5-6; D ambiguous. Trimming shortened V by 4 bases and J by 0 bases, and 7 bases separated the two germline ends. CDR1 and CDR2 (germline): SGHDT, YYEEEE. The CDR3 runs 13 residues. The CDR3 coding sequence is TGTGCCAGCAGCGTTCAGATGAACACTGAAGCTTTCTTT. The encoded protein is CASSVQMNTEAFF. Full variable domain (outside the CDR3, taken from reference TRBV5-6 and TRBJ1-1): DAGVTQSPTHLIKTRGQQVTLRCSPKSGHDTVSWYQQALGQGPQFIFQYYEEEERQRGNFPDRFSGHQFPNYSSELNVNALLLGDSALYLCASSVQMNTEAFFGQGTRLTVV.

The chain uses TRBV14 and TRBJ1-1; no firm D call. V lost 5 bases and J lost 8, with 15 bases in between. In germline, CDR1 is SGHDN, CDR2 FVKESK. The CDR3 is 13 residues long. The CDR3 bases are TGTGCCAGCAGCAGAGGGCAGTACGGAGAAGCTTTCTTT. Amino acids: CASSRGQYGEAFF. Drawing the rest from reference TRBV14 and TRBJ1-1, the complete variable domain is EAGVTQFPSHSVIEKGQTVTLRCDPISGHDNLYWYRRVMGKEIKFLLHFVKESKQDESGMPNNRFLAERTGGTYSTLKVQPAELEDSGVYFCASSRGQYGEAFFGQGTRLTVV.

This chain links TRBV6-2 or TRBV6-3 with TRBJ2-5; 8 bases line up with TRBD2. Per the germline V gene, CDR1 is MNHEY and CDR2 is SVGEGT. The length of the CDR3 is 18 residues. Trimming removed 6 bases from V and 5 bases from J; junction bases left unmatched: 20. The CDR3 region has the DNA TGTGCCAGCAGCCCCGGGCGAAGGGGGGCGGGGGGTTTGGAGACCCAGTACTTC. The encoded protein is CASSPGRRGAGGLETQYF.

J is TRBJ1-2 and V is TRBV9; the D gene is possibly TRBD1 (5 bases). Trimming took off 3 bases at V and 7 bases at J, with 16 bases between the two ends. The CDR3 has 14 residues. Per the germline V gene, CDR1 is SGDLS and CDR2 is YYNGEE. The CDR3 loop reads CASSGGFASLGYTF. CDR3 nucleotide sequence: TGTGCCAGCAGCGGGGGCTTTGCCTCCCTTGGCTACACCTTC.

V is TRBV7-9 and J is TRBJ2-7; possible D gene TRBD2, 6 bases. Trimming took off 3 bases at V and 4 bases at J, with 16 bases between the two ends. CDR3 length: 15 residues. CDR1 and CDR2 (germline): SEHNR, FQNEAQ (reference sequence). CDR3 DNA sequence: TGTGCCAGCAGCTTGAATCCGGGACTCCGATACGAGCAGTACTTC. This translates into CASSLNPGLRYEQYF.

This chain links TRBV5-1 with TRBJ2-1; TRBD2 matches at 8 bases. Germline V lookup: CDR1 SGHRS, CDR2 YFSETQ. CDR3 length equals 14 residues. The V and J ends lost 7 bases and 3 bases, in that order; junction bases with no gene match: 6. DNA of the CDR3: TGCGCCAGCTCGGCGGGGGGTGACTACAATGAGCAGTTCTTC. Its translation: CASSAGGDYNEQFF.

This clone came up once. The chain recombines TRBV9 with TRBJ1-4; TRBD1 is a possible D gene (5 bases). Per the germline V gene, CDR1 is SGDLS and CDR2 is YYNGEE. The CDR3 runs 16 residues. Trimming removed 0 bases from V and 0 bases from J, with 9 bases in between. CDR3 loop: CASSVGQPATNEKLFF. The CDR3 bases are TGTGCCAGCAGCGTAGGACAGCCAGCAACTAATGAAAAACTGTTTTTT. The full variable domain, completed using reference TRBV9 and TRBJ1-4, is DSGVTQTPKHLITATGQRVTLRCSPRSGDLSVYWYQQSLDQGLQFLIQYYNGEERAKGNILERFSAQQFPDLHSELNLSSLELGDSALYFCASSVGQPATNEKLFFGSGTQLSVL.

This chain joins TRBV5-6 and TRBJ2-5; 7 bases fit TRBD2. This CDR3 spans 14 amino acids. Trimming took 4 bases from V and 5 from J; bases not matched to a gene: 8. Germline V gives CDR1 SGHDT, CDR2 YYEEEE. The CDR3 region has the DNA TGTGCCAGCAGCCGGGGGGAGATAAAGGAGACCCAGTACTTC. This gives the protein CASSRGEIKETQYF.